This T cell receptor (beta chain) is from a study of blood T cells in healthy people across ages. Remarks on this clonotype: What it binds is not known. A clone one base away is much larger, so this may be a read error.

Using a J-beta primer mix together with a sample-barcoded 5' primer, a second PCR was run for roughly 6 to 12 cycles. TCRdb reanalysed the 5' RACE reads using MiXCR and keeps one entry per CDR3 protein. The sample includes about 590,000 distinct CDR3 sequences, about 30% of them seen just once. Study findings and constraints: Leaving the PBMCs unsorted stopped any conclusive comparison of naive versus antigen-experienced cells.

The V end lost 7 bases, the J end lost 3 bases, and 19 bases lay between the germline ends. The CDR3 is 15 residues long. The germline CDR1 and CDR2 sequences are DFQATT and SNEGSKA (reference sequence). The clonotype comes from a woman over 75 in good health. The source material was blood. The chain combines TRBV20-1 with TRBJ2-1; possibly TRBD1 or TRBD2 for D (5 bases each). The CDR3 is CSGGAGTAFYNEQFF. CDR3 nucleotide sequence: TGCAGTGGGGGCGCCGGGACGGCGTTCTACAATGAGCAGTTCTTC.